This T cell receptor beta chain stems from a study of T cell responses to AZD1222 COVID-19 vaccine. Looking at the study overall: The analysis combined second doses at about 4 or about 12 weeks.

Sequencing was performed with immunoSEQ multiplex PCR; in TCRdb, only in-frame clones are kept and a portion is missing. This sample has some 190,000 clones, with 80% to 90% found just once. The germline V gene has CDR1 MNHEY and CDR2 SVGAGI. This CDR3 is built from 15 residues. V lost 6 bases and J lost 0, with 15 bases in between. General study points: Researchers report vaccine-associated CD4 TCRs spanning spike, with dominance at 160-218 and 743-854. A rise in Spike-specific TCR breadth and depth followed two AZD1222 doses.

As for this clone: Its target is not known.

The TCR originated in an adult in good health. The input for sequencing was peripheral blood, taken on day 0 of AZD1222 vaccination. The rearrangement links TRBV6-5 to TRBJ2-7; the D gene is possibly TRBD1 (5 bases). CDR3 sequence reads: CASRPNIQDSYEQYV. Written as DNA, the CDR3 is TGTGCCAGCAGACCAAACATACAGGACTCCTACGAGCAGTACGTC.